This T cell receptor (beta chain) was sequenced for a study of metastatic and nonmetastatic thyroid tumors. The overall study: From malignant and benign thyroid patients, repertoires in blood and in tumor or nodule tissue were compared. Study observations and caveats: Reports indicated that malignant thyroid tumors showed significantly higher TCR beta diversity than benign nodules did, in blood and tumor.

The sample holds many counts of this clone. Its antigen is undetermined. The V gene lost 5 bases and the J gene lost 3 bases, with 14 bases spanning the gap. Germline CDR1 reads SGHVS; CDR2 reads FQNEAQ. The CDR3 is made up of 14 amino acids. The authors' processing: Researchers built a distant-metastasis classifier for papillary thyroid cancer that drew on CDR3 differences across clinicopathological groups. TCRdb reassembled clones from the PCR reads with MiXCR. TCRdb's processing, not the study's, gives the V and J calls here. The table includes about 70,000 clones, roughly 18% detected once. Until they underwent thyroid surgery, no patient had received any treatment.

The source of this sequence is a female donor with papillary thyroid cancer or a benign thyroid nodule (not recorded which). Some clones in this sample may be carry-over from other donors' samples. Source material: blood. This chain links TRBV7-8 with TRBJ2-7; a weak D match, TRBD1 (5 bases). This chain's CDR3 is CASSNQGAYYEQYF. CDR3 coding DNA: TGTGCCAGCAGCAATCAGGGTGCCTACTACGAGCAGTACTTC.